Included here is one T cell receptor beta chain sequence, with context. The antigen is not known. The sample comes from a study of cytomegalovirus exposure and HLA in healthy donors. V was cut by 6 bases and J by 1 base, with 19 bases left in between. The CDR3 runs to 16 residues. The germline V gene encodes CDR1 ENHRY and CDR2 SYGVKD. Primers included in the PCR were 60 Vbeta and 13 Jbeta primers. Clones were sequenced by immunoSEQ multiplex PCR, and TCRdb holds only the in-frame ones, with some missing. This sample's table has about 60,000 clones. Overall study findings and caveats: A reported reduction in N-insertions relative to the 666-donor mean was seen in an Asian-associated ancestry cluster in a later analysis. Information on immune exposure was restricted to one variable (CMV serostatus). The classifier reportedly diagnosed cytomegalovirus status with high specificity and sensitivity.

Material for sequencing was PBMCs. The V gene is TRBV10-3, the J gene TRBJ2-7; the D gene is possibly TRBD2 (5 bases). The sequence came from a woman under 30 in good health and CMV-seronegative. This CDR3 reads CAIRGGWAGLSYEQYF. The CDR3 coding sequence is TGTGCCATCAGGGGTGGCTGGGCGGGCCTTTCCTACGAGCAGTACTTC.